This T cell receptor beta chain derives from a study of identifying expanded T cells in peripheral blood (dated by TCRdb to between 2018 and 2021). At the level of the whole study: Separate aliquots of the same genomic DNA pool were sequenced to produce technical replicates, and four replicates were compared in pairs. The paper as a whole reports these results and caveats: Between technical replicates the binomial model flagged 1 to 1.5 differentially abundant clones, whereas over roughly 2 weeks the binomial model flagged about 15 and over approximately 4 weeks approximately 20. The authors expected biological variance in healthy repertoires might increase further over much longer intervals such as months to years. Both the number of clones called differentially abundant and the false-positive rate were significantly reduced by the beta-binomial model across all healthy-donor time intervals. For all healthy donors, the variance in clone template counts between two-week samples rose significantly as total template count increased.

From a lookup of the germline V gene, CDR1 and CDR2 are MGHDK and SYGVNS. Counted from cysteine to phenylalanine, this CDR3 has 14 amino acids. The kept DNA is CDR3 alone, 42 bases in frame from the first base. V is pruned by 3 bases and J by 7 bases, leaving 7 bases of the junction without a gene match. No immune events, such as infections, were documented for the healthy donors during the collection period. Time-dependent variance in a beta-binomial model of T-cell clone differential abundance was calibrated using healthy-donor blood repertoires as a training cohort. The training cohort included 10 or so healthy donors, of whom 3 were female and 7 were male. On average the donors were around 39 years old, and their ages spanned roughly 29 to 70 years. Obtained from a commercial supplier, whole blood was collected from each healthy donor at three time points set two to three weeks apart. For immunosequencing, genomic DNA was extracted from unsorted whole blood.

The immunoSEQ Assay, which uses bias-controlled multiplex PCR amplification of genomic DNA, was used to profile TCRbeta CDR3 regions. Per the source publication's procedure: The absolute abundance of each unique TCRbeta CDR3 region was quantified after sequences were collapsed and filtered. Two models were used to test differential abundance: a binomial model (Fisher-equivalent) and a beta-binomial model that adds time-dependent variance fitted from healthy donors. Clones with fewer than 5 combined templates were excluded, and clones with Benjamini-Hochberg FDR below 0.01 were called differentially abundant. Beta-binomial variance was modeled as a function of total template count across the two samples using the form v = (b*log(k)+a)^2. TCRdb retrieved this table from immuneACCESS and kept in-frame rearrangements only. Not all clones are present; in checked studies, unresolved V genes account for under half, and no reason is known for the remainder. From that table come the V and J calls and clone size; the DNA was used to work out D and trimming. The sample contains some 91,000 clones, around 88% of them found a single time. The top ten clonotypes cover 4% of the sample.

Concerning this clone: Its antigen remains unidentified. Within one base of it there is no much larger clone, and no base qualities were kept.

The receptor comes from a person between 18 and 75 years old in good health. Sample: blood. The receptor chain draws on TRBV25-1 and TRBJ1-2; 8 nucleotides in the junction match TRBD1. The CDR3 protein is CASSEPGGAGGYTF. The sequence in DNA is TGTGCCAGCAGTGAGCCAGGGGGCGCCGGTGGCTACACCTTC.